This T cell receptor (beta chain) was profiled in a study of cytomegalovirus exposure and HLA in healthy donors. Findings and caveats of the study: It was shown in a later analysis that HLA-associated TCR beta chains were more clonally expanded than other, equally common chains.

PCR employed 60 Vbeta and 13 Jbeta primers. The data were produced by immunoSEQ multiplex PCR, yet TCRdb's version contains in-frame clones alone and is incomplete. Found here are around 130,000 clones, roughly 82% of them singletons; the top ten hold roughly 3%. The length of the CDR3 is 16 residues. Trimming cost V 6 bases and J 7 bases, with 24 bases left between them. Germline V gene sequence: CDR1 SEHNR, CDR2 FQNEAQ (reference sequence). This clone was observed once. Its target is unknown. V is TRBV7-9 and J is TRBJ1-2; TRBD1 is a possible D gene (5 bases). Material for sequencing was PBMCs. This clonotype originated in a woman aged 40 to 49 in good health and CMV-seropositive. The CDR3 protein is CASRAGGGAHVGGYTF. CDR3 nucleotide sequence: TGTGCCAGCAGGGCCGGGGGAGGTGCCCACGTTGGTGGCTACACCTTC.